The 2 T cell receptor beta chains reported below all come from one sample, sequenced in a study of blood T cell repertoires in COVID-19. TCRdb keeps only in-frame clones here, not all; method: immunoSEQ multiplex PCR. Seen here are 250,000 or so clones, 86% observed once, and the top ten hold less than 3%. Sequenced material: PBMCs or T cells enriched from blood (not recorded which). The receptors derive from a woman under 30 who had recovered from COVID-19.

The chain is built from TRBV2 and TRBJ2-7, with 8 bases lining up with TRBD1. With 4 bases clipped from V and 7 bases from J, the junction kept 9 bases outside the gene matches. The germline gives CDR1 SNHLY, CDR2 FYNNEI. CDR3 length: 14 amino acids. CDR3 region: CASSVDRGLGEQYF. As DNA, the CDR3 is TGTGCCAGCAGTGTCGACAGGGGTCTGGGGGAGCAGTACTTC.

The chain uses TRBV7-2 and TRBJ2-7; TRBD2 matches at 9 bases. J lost 0 bases, V lost 5 bases, and 5 bases had no gene match. Per the germline V gene, CDR1 is SGHTA and CDR2 is FQGNSA. There are 15 residues in the CDR3. The CDR3 spells CASSMTSGNSYEQYF. CDR3 coding DNA: TGTGCCAGCAGCATGACTAGCGGAAACTCCTACGAGCAGTACTTC.